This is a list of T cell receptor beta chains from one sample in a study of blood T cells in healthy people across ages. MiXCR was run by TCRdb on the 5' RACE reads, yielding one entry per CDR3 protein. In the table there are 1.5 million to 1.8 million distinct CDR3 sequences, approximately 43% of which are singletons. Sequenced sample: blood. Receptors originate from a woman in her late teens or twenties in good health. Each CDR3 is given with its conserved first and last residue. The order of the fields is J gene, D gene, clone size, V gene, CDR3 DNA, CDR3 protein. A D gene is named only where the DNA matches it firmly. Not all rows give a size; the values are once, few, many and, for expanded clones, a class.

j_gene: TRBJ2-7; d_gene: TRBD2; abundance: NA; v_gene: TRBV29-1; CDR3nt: TGCAGCGTTGACACTAGCGGGAACTACAATGAGCAGTACTTC; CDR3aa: CSVDTSGNYNEQYF
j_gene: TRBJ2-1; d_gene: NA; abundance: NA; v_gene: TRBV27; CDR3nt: TGTGCCAGCAGTTTCCTCGGACTCCTAACCTACAATGAGCAGTTCTTC; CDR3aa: CASSFLGLLTYNEQFF
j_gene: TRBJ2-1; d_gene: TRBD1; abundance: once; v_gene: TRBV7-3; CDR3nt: TGTGCCAGCAGCTTATCCGGGACAGATAATTCTGAGCAGTTCTTC; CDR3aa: CASSLSGTDNSEQFF
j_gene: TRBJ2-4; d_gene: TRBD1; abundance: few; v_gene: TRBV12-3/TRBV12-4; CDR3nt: TGTGCCAGCAGCTTAGGGGACAGGGCGGCCAAAAACATTCAGTACTTC; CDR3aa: CASSLGDRAAKNIQYF
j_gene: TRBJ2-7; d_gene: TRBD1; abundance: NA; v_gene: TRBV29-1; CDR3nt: TGCAGCGTTCGCGAGGGGACAGGGGGCTCCTACGAGCAGTACTTC; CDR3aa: CSVREGTGGSYEQYF
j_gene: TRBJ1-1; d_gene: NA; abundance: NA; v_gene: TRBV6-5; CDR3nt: TGTGCCAGCAGTTACTCGAGCTACACTGAAGCTTTCTTT; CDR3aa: CASSYSSYTEAFF
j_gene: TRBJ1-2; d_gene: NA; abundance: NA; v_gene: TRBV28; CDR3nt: TGTGCCAGCAATTTGAGGACTGGCTACACCTTC; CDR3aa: CASNLRTGYTF
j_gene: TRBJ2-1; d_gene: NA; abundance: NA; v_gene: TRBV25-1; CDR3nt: TGTGCCAGCGGCAACAACAGGCCAGCGGACTTC; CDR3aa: CASGNNRPADF
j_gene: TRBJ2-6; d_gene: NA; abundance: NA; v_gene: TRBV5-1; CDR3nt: TGCGCCAGCAGCTCAACCGGGACACCTGTTAACTCTGGGGCCAACGTCCTGACTTTC; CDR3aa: CASSSTGTPVNSGANVLTF
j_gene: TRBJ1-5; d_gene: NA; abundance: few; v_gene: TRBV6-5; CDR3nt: TGTGCCAGCAGACCTGACAGGTATAGCAATCAGCCCCAGCATTTT; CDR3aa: CASRPDRYSNQPQHF
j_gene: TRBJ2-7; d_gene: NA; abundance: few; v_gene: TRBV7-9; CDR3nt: TGTGCCAGCAGCTTAGTGGAAAACATCTACGAGCAGTACTTC; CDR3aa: CASSLVENIYEQYF
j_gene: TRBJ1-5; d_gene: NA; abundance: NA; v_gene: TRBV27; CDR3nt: TGTGCCAGCAGTTTATTCCCAATCGGCAATCAGCCCCAGCATTTT; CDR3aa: CASSLFPIGNQPQHF
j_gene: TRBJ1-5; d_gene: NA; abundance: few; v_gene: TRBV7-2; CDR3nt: TGTGCCAGCAGCTTAGCCGGCTTAAGGTTTGAGCCCCAGCATTTT; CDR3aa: CASSLAGLRFEPQHF